Described below is a single T cell receptor (beta chain) sequence and its context. These data belong to a study of blood T cell repertoires in COVID-19. The wider study: PBMCs, B-cell-depleted T cells, or T cells were the source of the cDNA or gDNA that made up the material.

Profiled with immunoSEQ multiplex PCR; TCRdb holds only in-frame clones, not every one. Of about 68,000 clones in the sample, 80% to 90% were seen once. Sample: peripheral blood. This receptor was obtained from a human donor in a cohort sampled during active COVID-19.

The CDR3 loop reads CASSYYGNQPQHF. CDR3 coding DNA: TGTGCCAGCAGTTACTACGGGAATCAGCCCCAGCATTTT. V and J are TRBV6-2 or TRBV6-3 and TRBJ1-5; D gene ambiguous. With 1 base removed from V and 4 bases from J, the gap between germline ends came to 5 bases. The CDR3 loop spans 13 amino acids. CDR1 and CDR2 (germline): MNHEY, SVGEGT.